This T cell receptor beta chain was retrieved from a study of Ad26.COV2.S vaccination and SARS-CoV-2 variants (dated by TCRdb to about 2021). Regarding the complete study: The specificity and breadth of SARS-CoV-2-reactive T cell receptors after Ad26.COV2.S vaccination were assessed by TCRbeta repertoire sequencing. The TCR-sequenced set comprised approximately 32 samples: approximately 19 Ad26.COV2.S vaccine recipients, 5 placebo recipients and 8 SARS-CoV-2 convalescent individuals. Here is what the overall study found, with its caveats: It was noted by the authors that total T cell responses may have been underestimated by the TCR breadth and depth analyses. After vaccination, substantial breadth of spike-specific CD8+ and CD4+ T cell responses was reported. Vaccine and placebo recipients had similar non-spike TCR breadth, a finding consistent with the vaccine containing only spike. Ad26.COV2.S recipients had higher spike-specific TCR breadth than placebo recipients (P = 0.0014).

Concerning this clone itself: There is no known antigen for this receptor. Base qualities are not provided; no much larger clone lies one nucleotide away.

Interpreted using the paper, the time point label stands for: individuals recovered from natural SARS-CoV-2 infection. The immunoSEQ Assay was the method used to sequence TCRbeta CDR3 regions. After extraction, genomic DNA underwent amplification by bias-controlled multiplex PCR, followed by high-throughput sequencing. In the authors' own workflow: To quantify the absolute abundance of each unique TCRbeta CDR3 region, sequences were collapsed and filtered. T cell fraction was estimated by normalizing TCRbeta template counts to usable DNA, which was measured by amplifying reference genes present in all nucleated cells. Repertoire TCRs were annotated as SARS-CoV-2-specific by exact matching of V gene, CDR3 amino acid sequence and J gene to a known reactive TCR set. The reference SARS-CoV-2 TCR set was derived from MIRA and filtered for enrichment in COVID-19-positive ImmuneCODE repertoires, a step that removed public or cross-reactive TCRs. Using the MIRA antigens, annotated TCRs were further analysed by specific ORF or by position within an ORF. Breadth was defined as the number of annotated unique rearrangements divided by the total number of unique productive rearrangements, and depth was defined as the summed frequency of the annotated unique rearrangements. Two-sided Wilcoxon rank-sum tests were applied when comparing TCR breadth between groups. Entries here come from immuneACCESS through TCRdb and include only in-frame sequences with V and J called. Some clones fail to appear in such tables; in the studies checked, an unresolved V gene covers under half of the shortfall, and the cause of the remainder is unknown. The V and J calls and the clone size are those of that table, but D and trimming were determined from the DNA. The sample includes some 350,000 clones, with around 92% observed a single time. About 3.8% of the sample is in the top ten clones.

V is reduced by 6 bases and J by 1 base, leaving a spacing of 6 bases between them. CDR1 and CDR2 (MNHEY, SVGEGT) derive from the germline V gene. Including the terminal cysteine and phenylalanine, the CDR3 comprises 12 residues. The kept DNA is CDR3 alone, 36 bases in frame from the first base. This TCR was sampled from a human donor who had recovered from COVID-19. This sample comprised peripheral blood, obtained after recovery from COVID-19. The sequence is built from TRBV6-2 or TRBV6-3 and TRBJ1-1; TRBD1 could be the D gene, as 5 bases match. CDR3 loop: CASSRENTEAFF. Read as DNA, the sequence is TGTGCCAGCAGCAGGGAGAACACTGAAGCTTTCTTT.